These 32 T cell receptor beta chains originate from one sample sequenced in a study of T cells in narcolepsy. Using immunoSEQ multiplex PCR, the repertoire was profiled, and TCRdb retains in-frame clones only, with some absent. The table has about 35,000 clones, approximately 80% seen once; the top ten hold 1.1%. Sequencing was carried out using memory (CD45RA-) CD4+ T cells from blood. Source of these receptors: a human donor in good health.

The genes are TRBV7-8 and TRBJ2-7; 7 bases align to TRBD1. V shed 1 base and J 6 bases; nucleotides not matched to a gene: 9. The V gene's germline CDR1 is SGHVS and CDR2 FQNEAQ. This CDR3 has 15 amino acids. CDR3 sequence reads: CASSLELGQGVEQYF. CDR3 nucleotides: TGTGCCAGCAGCTTAGAACTGGGGCAGGGGGTCGAGCAGTACTTC.

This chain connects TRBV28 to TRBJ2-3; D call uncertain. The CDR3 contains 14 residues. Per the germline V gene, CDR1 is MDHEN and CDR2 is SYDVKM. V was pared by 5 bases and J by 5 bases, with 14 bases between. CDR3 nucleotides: TGTGCCAGCAGTCCCCGGGTAAAGGAAGATACGCAGTATTTT. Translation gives CASSPRVKEDTQYF.

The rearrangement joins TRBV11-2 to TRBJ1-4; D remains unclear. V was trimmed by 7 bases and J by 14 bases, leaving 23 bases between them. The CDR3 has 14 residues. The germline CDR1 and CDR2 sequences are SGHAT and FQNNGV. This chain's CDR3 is CASTPGPGLFPLFF. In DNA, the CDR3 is TGTGCCAGCACCCCCGGCCCTGGACTGTTCCCCCTGTTTTTT.

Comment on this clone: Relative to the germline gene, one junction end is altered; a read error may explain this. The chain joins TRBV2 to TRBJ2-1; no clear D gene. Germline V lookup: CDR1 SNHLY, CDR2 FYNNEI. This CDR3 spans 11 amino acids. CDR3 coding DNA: TGTGCCAGTAGTGGGCGGAATGAGCAGTTCTTC. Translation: CASSGRNEQFF. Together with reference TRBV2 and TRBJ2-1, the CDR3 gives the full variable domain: EPEVTQTPSHQVTQMGQEVILRCVPISNHLYFYWYRQILGQKVEFLVSFYNNEISEKSEIFDDQFSVERPDGSNFTLKIRSTKLEDSAMYFCASSGRNEQFFGPGTRLTVL.

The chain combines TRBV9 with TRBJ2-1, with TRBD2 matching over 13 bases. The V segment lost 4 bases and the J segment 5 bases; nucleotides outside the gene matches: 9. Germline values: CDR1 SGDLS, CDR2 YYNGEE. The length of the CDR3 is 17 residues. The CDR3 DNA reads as TGTGCCAGCAGCCATAAAACCGGACTAGCGGGAGACAATGAGCAGTTCTTC. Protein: CASSHKTGLAGDNEQFF.

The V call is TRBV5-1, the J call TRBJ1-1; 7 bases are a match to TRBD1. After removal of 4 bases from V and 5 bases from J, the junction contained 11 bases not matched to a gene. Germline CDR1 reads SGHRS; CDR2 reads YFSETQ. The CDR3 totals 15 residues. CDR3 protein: CASSQGGFSGTEAFF. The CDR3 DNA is TGCGCCAGCAGCCAGGGGGGCTTCTCAGGGACTGAAGCTTTCTTT.

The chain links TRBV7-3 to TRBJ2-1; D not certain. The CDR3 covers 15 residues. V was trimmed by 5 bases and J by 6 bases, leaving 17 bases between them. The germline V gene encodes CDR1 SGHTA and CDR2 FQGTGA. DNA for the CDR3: TGTGCCAGCAGCCGGGTCTCCACTACACGCAATGAGCAGTTCTTC. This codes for CASSRVSTTRNEQFF.

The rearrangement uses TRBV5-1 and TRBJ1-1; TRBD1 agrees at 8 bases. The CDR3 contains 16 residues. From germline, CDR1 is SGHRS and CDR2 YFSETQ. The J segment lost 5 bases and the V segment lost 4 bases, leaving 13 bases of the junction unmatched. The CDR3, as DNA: TGCGCCAGCAGCCCCCGGACAGGGCGAGGGGGAACTGAAGCTTTCTTT. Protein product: CASSPRTGRGGTEAFF.

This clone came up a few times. The CDR3, as DNA: TGCGCCAGCAGCCAGGACAGGGGGAGCTATGGCTACACCTTC. This encodes CASSQDRGSYGYTF. The chain combines TRBV4-1 with TRBJ1-2, with 10 bases identical to TRBD1. The CDR3 runs to 14 residues. V dropped 3 bases and J dropped 4; count of bases not matched to a gene: 2. Germline V CDR1 and CDR2: MGHRA, YSYEKL.

This CDR3 is CASSLWAGANVLTF. DNA for the CDR3: TGTGCCAGCAGCTTGTGGGCCGGGGCCAACGTCCTGACTTTC. V and J are TRBV5-4 and TRBJ2-6; unclear D gene. CDR3 length: 14 amino acids. Germline V CDR1 and CDR2: SGHNT, YYREEE (reference sequence). V was pared by 1 base and J by 4 bases, with 6 bases between.

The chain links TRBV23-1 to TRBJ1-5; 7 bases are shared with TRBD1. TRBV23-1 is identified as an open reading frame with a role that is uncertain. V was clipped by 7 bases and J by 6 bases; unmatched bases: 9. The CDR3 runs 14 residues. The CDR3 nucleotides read TGCGCCAGCAATTATTCAGGGGGAGCTCAGCCCCAGCATTTT. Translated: CASNYSGGAQPQHF.

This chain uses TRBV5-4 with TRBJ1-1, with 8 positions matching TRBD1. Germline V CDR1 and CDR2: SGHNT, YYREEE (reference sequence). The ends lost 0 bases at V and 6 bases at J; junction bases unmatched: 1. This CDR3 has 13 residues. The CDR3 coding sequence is TGTGCCAGCAGCTTGGGGACAGGGTCTGAAGCTTTCTTT. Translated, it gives CASSLGTGSEAFF. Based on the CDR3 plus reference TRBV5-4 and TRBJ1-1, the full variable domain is ETGVTQSPTHLIKTRGQQVTLRCSSQSGHNTVSWYQQALGQGPQFIFQYYREEENGRGNFPPRFSGLQFPNYSSELNVNALELDDSALYLCASSLGTGSEAFFGQGTRLTVV.

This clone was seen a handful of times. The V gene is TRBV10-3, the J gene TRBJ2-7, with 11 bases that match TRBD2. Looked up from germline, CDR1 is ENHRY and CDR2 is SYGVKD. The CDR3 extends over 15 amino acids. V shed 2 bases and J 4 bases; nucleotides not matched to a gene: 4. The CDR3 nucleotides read TGTGCCATCAGTGAGCAGGCTAGCGGGGGGTACGAGCAGTACTTC. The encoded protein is CAISEQASGGYEQYF.

The CDR3 DNA reads TGTGCCAGCAGCCATTCTAGCGGGGGCAGCGGTGAGCAGTTCTTC. It yields the protein CASSHSSGGSGEQFF. The chain couples TRBV7-9 to TRBJ2-1; 10 positions agree with TRBD2. Germline CDR1 and CDR2: SEHNR and FQNEAQ (reference sequence). The CDR3 has 15 amino acids. Losses at the gene ends were 5 bases for V and 9 bases for J; bases not matched to a gene: 10.

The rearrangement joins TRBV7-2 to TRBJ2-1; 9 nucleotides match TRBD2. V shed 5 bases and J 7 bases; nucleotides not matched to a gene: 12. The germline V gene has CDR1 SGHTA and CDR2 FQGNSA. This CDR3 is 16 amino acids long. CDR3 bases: TGTGCCAGCAGCCCACAGGGTGCGGGAGGGAGGAATGAGCAGTTCTTC. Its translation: CASSPQGAGGRNEQFF.

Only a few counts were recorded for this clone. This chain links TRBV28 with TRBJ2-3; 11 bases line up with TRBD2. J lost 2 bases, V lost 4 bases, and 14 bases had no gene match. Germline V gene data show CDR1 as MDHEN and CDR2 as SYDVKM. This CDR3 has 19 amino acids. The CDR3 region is CASSSTSGKTLKDTDTQYF. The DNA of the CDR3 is TGTGCCAGCAGTTCGACTAGCGGGAAGACCTTGAAGGACACAGATACGCAGTATTTT.

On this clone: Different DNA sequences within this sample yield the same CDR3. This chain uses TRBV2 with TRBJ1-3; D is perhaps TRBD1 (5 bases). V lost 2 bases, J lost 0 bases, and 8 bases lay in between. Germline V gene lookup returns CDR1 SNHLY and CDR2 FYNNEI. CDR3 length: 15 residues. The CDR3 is CASSERQGSGNTIYF. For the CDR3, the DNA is TGTGCCAGCAGTGAAAGGCAGGGCTCTGGAAACACCATATATTTT.

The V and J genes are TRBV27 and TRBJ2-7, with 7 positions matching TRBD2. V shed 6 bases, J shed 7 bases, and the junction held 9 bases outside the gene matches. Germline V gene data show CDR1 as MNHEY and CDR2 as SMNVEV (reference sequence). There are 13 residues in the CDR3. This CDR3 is CASSSLDGGEQYF. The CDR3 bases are TGTGCCAGCAGCTCCCTTGACGGGGGGGAGCAGTACTTC.

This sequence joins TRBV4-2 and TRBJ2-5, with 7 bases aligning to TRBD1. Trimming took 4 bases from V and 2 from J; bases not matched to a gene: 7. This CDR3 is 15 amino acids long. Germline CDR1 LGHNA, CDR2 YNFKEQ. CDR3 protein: CASSPSGTEQETQYF. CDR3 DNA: TGTGCCAGCAGCCCATCCGGGACAGAACAAGAGACCCAGTACTTC.

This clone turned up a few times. The CDR3 DNA reads TGCAGCGTCGCCACAGGGGGCACTGAAGCTTTCTTT. It codes for CSVATGGTEAFF. This chain uses TRBV29-1 with TRBJ1-1, with TRBD1 identical over 8 bases. J gave up 4 bases and V 6 bases, and 4 bases lay outside the gene matches. Germline-derived CDR1 and CDR2 are SQVTM and ANQGSEA. CDR3 size: 12 residues.

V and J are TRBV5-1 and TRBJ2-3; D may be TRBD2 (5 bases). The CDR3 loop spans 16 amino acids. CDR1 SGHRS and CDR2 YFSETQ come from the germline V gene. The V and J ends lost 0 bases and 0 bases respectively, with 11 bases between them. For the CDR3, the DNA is TGCGCCAGCAGCTTGGATAGCGCCTCTAGCACAGATACGCAGTATTTT. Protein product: CASSLDSASSTDTQYF.

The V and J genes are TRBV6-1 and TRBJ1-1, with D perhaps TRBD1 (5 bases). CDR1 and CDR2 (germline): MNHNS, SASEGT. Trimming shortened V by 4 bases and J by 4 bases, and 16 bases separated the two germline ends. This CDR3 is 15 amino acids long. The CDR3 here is CASSVSQGGFTEAFF. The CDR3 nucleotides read TGTGCCAGCAGTGTGTCCCAGGGCGGGTTCACTGAAGCTTTCTTT.

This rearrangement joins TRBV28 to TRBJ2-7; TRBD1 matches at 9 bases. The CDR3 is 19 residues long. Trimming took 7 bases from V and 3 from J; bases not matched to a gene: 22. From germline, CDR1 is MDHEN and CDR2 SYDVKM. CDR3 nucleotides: TGTGCCAGCACCACGAACAGGGGGCGGCGAAGTTCTTGGTACTACGAGCAGTACTTC. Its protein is CASTTNRGRRSSWYYEQYF.

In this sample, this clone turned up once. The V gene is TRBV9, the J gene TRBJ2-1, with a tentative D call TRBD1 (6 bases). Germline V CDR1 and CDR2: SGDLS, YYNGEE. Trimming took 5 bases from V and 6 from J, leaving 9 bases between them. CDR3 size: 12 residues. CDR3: CASRVQGNEQFF. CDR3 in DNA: TGTGCCAGCAGGGTACAGGGCAATGAGCAGTTCTTC.

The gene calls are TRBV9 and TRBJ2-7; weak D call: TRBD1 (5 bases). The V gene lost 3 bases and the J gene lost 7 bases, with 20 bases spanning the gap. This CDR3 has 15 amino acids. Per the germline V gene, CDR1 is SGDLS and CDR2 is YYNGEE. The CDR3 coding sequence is TGTGCCAGCAGCGCTACAGGAGCAAGGGATGGGGAGCAGTACTTC. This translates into CASSATGARDGEQYF.

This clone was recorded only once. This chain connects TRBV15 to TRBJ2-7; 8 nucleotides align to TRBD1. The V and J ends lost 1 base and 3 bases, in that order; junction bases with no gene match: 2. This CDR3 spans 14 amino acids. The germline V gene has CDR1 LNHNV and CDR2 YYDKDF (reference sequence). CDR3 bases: TGTGCCACCAGCAGAGGCGGGACAGGCTACGAGCAGTACTTC. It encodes CATSRGGTGYEQYF.

CDR3 residues: CASSQGLRGTGELFF. CDR3 bases: TGCGCCAGCAGCCAAGGCCTACGGGGCACCGGGGAGCTGTTTTTT. The chain links TRBV4-1 to TRBJ2-2, with D possibly matching TRBD2 (5 bases). CDR1 MGHRA and CDR2 YSYEKL come from the germline V gene. V was clipped by 1 base and J by 4 bases, with 10 bases between them. CDR3 length equals 15 residues.

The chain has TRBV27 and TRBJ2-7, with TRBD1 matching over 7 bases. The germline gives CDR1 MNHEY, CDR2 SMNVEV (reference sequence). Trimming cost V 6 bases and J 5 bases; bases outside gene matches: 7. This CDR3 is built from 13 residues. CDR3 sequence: CASRWDRAHEQYF. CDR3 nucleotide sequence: TGTGCCAGCAGGTGGGACAGAGCCCACGAGCAGTACTTC.

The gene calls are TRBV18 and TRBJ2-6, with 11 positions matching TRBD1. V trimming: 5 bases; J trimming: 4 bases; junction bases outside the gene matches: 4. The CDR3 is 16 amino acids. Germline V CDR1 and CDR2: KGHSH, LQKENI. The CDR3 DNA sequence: TGTGCCAGCTCAAGGACAGGGGGCGAGGGGGCCAACGTCCTGACTTTC. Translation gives CASSRTGGEGANVLTF.

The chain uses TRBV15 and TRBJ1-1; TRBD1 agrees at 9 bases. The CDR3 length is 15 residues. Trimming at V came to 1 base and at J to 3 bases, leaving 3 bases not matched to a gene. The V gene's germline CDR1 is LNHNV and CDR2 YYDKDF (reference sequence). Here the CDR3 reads CATSRVTGGYTEAFF. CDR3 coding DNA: TGTGCCACCAGCAGAGTCACAGGGGGCTACACTGAAGCTTTCTTT.

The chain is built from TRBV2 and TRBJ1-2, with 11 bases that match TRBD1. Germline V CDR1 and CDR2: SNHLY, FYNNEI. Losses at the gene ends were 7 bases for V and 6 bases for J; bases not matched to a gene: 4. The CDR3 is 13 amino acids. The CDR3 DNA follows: TGTGCCAGCACCGGACAGGGGGCTGATGGCTACACCTTC. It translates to CASTGQGADGYTF.

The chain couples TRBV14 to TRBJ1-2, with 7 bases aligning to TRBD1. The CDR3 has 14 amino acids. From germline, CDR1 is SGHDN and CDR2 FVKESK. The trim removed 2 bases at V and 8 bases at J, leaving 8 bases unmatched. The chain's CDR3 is CASSQRTGSGGYTF. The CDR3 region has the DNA TGTGCCAGCAGCCAACGGACAGGATCGGGGGGCTACACCTTC.